The clone carrying this TCR beta chain was seen only once. Germline V gene lookup returns CDR1 LGHDT and CDR2 YNNKEL (reference sequence). There are 18 residues in the CDR3. Trimming took 3 bases from V and 7 from J; bases not matched to a gene: 15. Source study methods: For nucleated cells, counts were estimated from reference gene primer amplification. Measured with immunoSEQ multiplex PCR; TCRdb has only the in-frame clones, and not every one. V and J calls and clone size are as listed in that table; D and trimming were resolved from the DNA. The table includes about 420,000 clones, over 85% detected once. This entry comes from a study of blood T cell repertoires in COVID-19. About the research overall: Sites across the United States, Italy and Spain contributed samples from acute and convalescent COVID-19. From T cells, B-cell-depleted T cells, or PBMCs came the material, which was cDNA or gDNA.

Specimen: peripheral blood. This receptor was identified in a man between 18 and 29 years old with COVID-19, enrolled during active disease. This chain links TRBV3-1 (or the pseudogene TRBV3-2) with TRBJ2-2; 9 bases agree with TRBD1. The CDR3 reads CASSQGGFGTGRVGELFF. Here the CDR3 DNA reads TGTGCCAGCAGCCAGGGGGGATTTGGGACAGGGAGAGTCGGGGAGCTGTTTTTT.